These 27 T cell receptor beta chains were sequenced from one sample in a study of T-cell memory formation after mild COVID-19 (dated by TCRdb to 2020 to 2022). Library preparation used 5' RACE. The run used an Illumina NovaSeq 6000. TCRdb's own reprocessing of the public reads used fastp at Q25 and MiXCR and kept productive beta chains. Identical CDR3 proteins give one entry, which carries the most common genes and DNA. Counted in this sample were over 150,000 distinct CDR3 sequences; under 20% of them appeared once. The biggest ten clones account for under 4.5% of the sample. Sequencing input: PBMCs or a T cell subset sorted from them (not recorded which). The receptors derive from a man aged 18 to 30 who had mild COVID-19 (a few samples of this study predate the infection). The sample titles of this study are shuffled in the database, so cell type and time point are left out; the donor was told from shared clones.

J is TRBJ2-7 and V is TRBV7-2; 7 bases agree with TRBD1. Germline trimming cut 6 bases from V and 3 bases from J; bases unmatched to any gene: 11. The CDR3 is made up of 15 amino acids. Looked up from germline, CDR1 is SGHTA and CDR2 is FQGNSA. The CDR3 DNA reads as TGTGCCAGCAGTTCAAGGGACAGAACCTTCTACGAGCAGTACTTC. The encoded protein is CASSSRDRTFYEQYF.

This sequence joins TRBV7-2 and TRBJ1-6, with unresolved D. The germline CDR1 and CDR2 sequences are SGHTA and FQGNSA. With 5 bases removed from V and 6 bases from J, the gap between germline ends came to 5 bases. There are 12 residues in the CDR3. The CDR3 here is CASSTSNSPLHF. Here the CDR3 DNA reads TGTGCCAGCAGCACCTCTAATTCACCCCTCCACTTT.

In this sample, this clonotype turned up a few times. V and J are TRBV7-3 and TRBJ2-2; TRBD2 aligns across 13 bases. CDR1 and CDR2 from the germline V gene are SGHTA and FQGTGA. Trimming cost V 5 bases and J 5 bases; bases outside gene matches: 11. The CDR3 loop spans 18 amino acids. The CDR3 sequence: CASSPRIATSGGTGELFF. The CDR3 nucleotides are TGTGCCAGCAGCCCCCGAATCGCGACTAGCGGGGGGACCGGGGAGCTGTTTTTT.

This clonotype was seen a handful of times. V is TRBV29-1 and J is TRBJ2-1; D is perhaps TRBD2 (6 bases). This CDR3 comprises 12 residues. CDR1 and CDR2 (germline): SQVTM, ANQGSEA. Trimming removed 6 bases from V and 6 bases from J, with 12 bases in between. The CDR3: CSVGTQSNEQFF. For the CDR3, the DNA is TGCAGCGTAGGGACTCAGAGCAATGAGCAGTTCTTC.

The genes are TRBV3-1 and TRBJ2-7, with D tentatively TRBD1 (6 bases). The CDR3 is made up of 15 amino acids. Germline lookup yields CDR1 LGHDT and CDR2 YNNKEL (reference sequence). The V end was cut by 3 bases, the J end by 4 bases, with 16 bases between. CDR3 nucleotides: TGTGCCAGCAGCCATCTCAGCAGAAGGGGGTACGAGCAGTACTTC. Protein: CASSHLSRRGYEQYF.

This clonotype appeared many times. The V gene is TRBV3-1, the J gene TRBJ2-4; D might be TRBD1 (5 bases). Germline values: CDR1 LGHDT, CDR2 YNNKEL (reference sequence). With 0 bases removed from V and 7 bases from J, the gap between germline ends came to 7 bases. This CDR3 spans 13 amino acids. The DNA for the CDR3 is TGTGCCAGCAGCCAAGATTCAGGGAACATTCAGTACTTC. Translation: CASSQDSGNIQYF.

In its sample, this clonotype was seen a few times. The chain has TRBV7-2 and TRBJ2-7; D may be TRBD1 (5 bases). The ends were cut back, 1 base at V and 3 bases at J, with 10 bases in the middle. The germline gives CDR1 SGHTA, CDR2 FQGNSA. This CDR3 comprises 14 residues. CDR3 sequence (DNA): TGTGCCAGCAGCTTAGTAGGGGTCGGCTACGAGCAGTACTTC. Its translation is CASSLVGVGYEQYF.

There are a few counts of this clonotype. The CDR3 here is CSASPGTFF. The CDR3 region has the DNA TGCAGTGCTAGTCCAGGAACTTTCTTT. The chain combines TRBV20-1 with TRBJ1-1; D is uncertain. Germline-derived CDR1 and CDR2 are DFQATT and SNEGSKA (reference sequence). CDR3 length equals 9 residues. The V end lost 3 bases, the J end lost 12 bases, and 8 bases lay between the germline ends.

This clonotype has just one count. The V call is TRBV14, the J call TRBJ2-5, with D possibly being TRBD1 or TRBD2 (5 bases each). Germline V lookup: CDR1 SGHDN, CDR2 FVKESK. The ends were cut back, 4 bases at V and 5 bases at J, with 14 bases in the middle. This CDR3 comprises 14 residues. The DNA for the CDR3 is TGTGCCAGCAGCCTCGGGACCCACTTCGAGACCCAGTACTTC. It yields the protein CASSLGTHFETQYF.

In this sample, this clonotype turned up many times. The chain joins TRBV7-2 to TRBJ2-3; TRBD2 matches 7 bases. V shed 2 bases and J 0 bases; nucleotides not matched to a gene: 2. The CDR3 is 15 residues long. The germline V gene encodes CDR1 SGHTA and CDR2 FQGNSA. DNA for the CDR3: TGTGCCAGCAGCTTAAGGCGGGGGAGCACAGATACGCAGTATTTT. Residues: CASSLRRGSTDTQYF.

This chain connects TRBV9 to TRBJ2-7; 8 bases are shared with TRBD1. With 3 bases clipped from V and 4 bases from J, the junction kept 15 bases outside the gene matches. The CDR3 spans 17 residues. Per germline, CDR1 SGDLS and CDR2 YYNGEE. The CDR3 DNA reads as TGTGCCAGCAGCGGACCTTTGGACAGGGCCTTGGTTTACGAGCAGTACTTC. Its protein product is CASSGPLDRALVYEQYF.

The table lists this clonotype with many counts. The rearrangement joins TRBV7-8 to TRBJ1-4; D call uncertain. Germline V gene lookup returns CDR1 SGHVS and CDR2 FQNEAQ. There are 13 residues in the CDR3. V was pared by 6 bases and J by 7 bases, with 12 bases between. Here the CDR3 reads CASSINWGEKLFF. For the CDR3, the DNA is TGTGCCAGCAGTATTAACTGGGGTGAAAAACTGTTTTTT.

This clonotype occurred a few times. The chain recombines TRBV20-1 with TRBJ2-1, with D perhaps matching TRBD1 (7 bases). Looked up from germline, CDR1 is DFQATT and CDR2 is SNEGSKA (reference sequence). With 0 bases removed from V and 4 bases from J, the gap between germline ends came to 19 bases. This CDR3 has 17 residues. In DNA form, the CDR3 reads TGCAGTGCTAGAGATCAAGGTGGCAGGGGGGTTTACAATGAGCAGTTCTTC. Protein sequence: CSARDQGGRGVYNEQFF.

The chain joins TRBV6-5 to TRBJ1-2; D gene ambiguous. The CDR3 extends over 14 amino acids. Trimming took off 5 bases at V and 4 bases at J, with 14 bases between the two ends. Germline CDR1 reads MNHEY; CDR2 reads SVGAGI. CDR3 bases: TGTGCCAGCAGTAACAACCTTGGCGGCTATGGCTACACCTTC. Translated: CASSNNLGGYGYTF.

This rearrangement joins TRBV3-1 to TRBJ2-1, with 8 bases fitting TRBD2. The V and J ends lost 7 bases and 7 bases, in that order; junction bases with no gene match: 18. The germline CDR1 and CDR2 sequences are LGHDT and YNNKEL (reference sequence). The CDR3 contains 17 residues. DNA for the CDR3: TGTGCCAGCACAACAAGCGCCGGGACTAGGTGGGGTAATGAGCAGTTCTTC. Translated: CASTTSAGTRWGNEQFF.

The table lists this clonotype with a few counts. The J gene is TRBJ2-7, the V gene TRBV19, with a weak D call TRBD2 (6 bases). Germline assignment: CDR1 LNHDA and CDR2 SQIVND (reference sequence). V was shortened by 4 bases and J by 5 bases, with 18 bases between the two germline ends. CDR3 length equals 15 residues. The CDR3 DNA sequence: TGTGCCAGTAGTAACCGGGACTCAAACCACCACGAGCAGTACTTC. Protein: CASSNRDSNHHEQYF. The full variable domain, with the rest looked up from reference TRBV19 and TRBJ2-7, is DGGITQSPKYLFRKEGQNVTLSCEQNLNHDAMYWYRQDPGQGLRLIYYSQIVNDFQKGDIAEGYSVSREKKESFPLTVTSAQKNPTAFYLCASSNRDSNHHEQYFGPGTRLTVT.

The chain couples TRBV7-9 to TRBJ1-2; possibly TRBD1 for D (5 bases). V lost 10 bases to trimming and J lost 5 bases, with 14 bases between them. Germline assignment: CDR1 SEHNR and CDR2 FQNEAQ (reference sequence). The CDR3 is 12 residues long. This CDR3 is CANWDGGYGYTF. CDR3 DNA sequence: TGTGCCAACTGGGACGGCGGTTATGGCTACACCTTC.

The chain recombines TRBV6-2 or TRBV6-3 with TRBJ1-5, with 7 positions matching TRBD1. The CDR3 extends over 14 amino acids. V shed 2 bases and J 2 bases; nucleotides not matched to a gene: 0. Germline CDR1 is MNHEY and CDR2 is SVGEGT. The CDR3 DNA is TGTGCCAGCAGTTACGACAGGGGCAATCAGCCCCAGCATTTT. This codes for CASSYDRGNQPQHF.

This clonotype has just a few counts. The chain employs TRBV6-1 and TRBJ2-7; 7 nucleotides line up with TRBD1. The CDR3 loop spans 13 amino acids. The J segment lost 7 bases and the V segment lost 6 bases, leaving 9 bases of the junction unmatched. Germline V gene sequence: CDR1 MNHNS, CDR2 SASEGT. CDR3 region: CASRATTGWEQYV. The CDR3 nucleotides read TGTGCCAGCAGGGCTACGACAGGGTGGGAGCAGTACGTC.

The rearrangement links TRBV20-1 to TRBJ2-7; D is perhaps TRBD1 or TRBD2 (5 bases each). The ends were cut back, 5 bases at V and 4 bases at J, with 15 bases in the middle. CDR1 and CDR2 from the germline V gene are DFQATT and SNEGSKA (reference sequence). This CDR3 is 13 amino acids long. In DNA, the CDR3 is TGCAGTGCTGACCCGGGACGGACTTACGAGCAGTACTTC. Its protein is CSADPGRTYEQYF.

The chain couples TRBV5-6 to TRBJ2-1, with D maybe TRBD1 (6 bases). V was shortened by 2 bases and J by 7 bases, with 10 bases between the two germline ends. Germline V CDR1 and CDR2: SGHDT, YYEEEE. The CDR3 loop spans 13 amino acids. This CDR3 reads CASSFSRGNEQFF. The DNA of the CDR3 is TGTGCCAGCAGCTTTTCCAGGGGAAATGAGCAGTTCTTC.

The chain links TRBV3-1 to TRBJ2-7; 10 bases are a match to TRBD1. Germline V gives CDR1 LGHDT, CDR2 YNNKEL (reference sequence). The V segment lost 8 bases and the J segment 5 bases; nucleotides outside the gene matches: 0. There are 11 residues in the CDR3. DNA for the CDR3: TGTGCCAGCGGGACAGGGGACGAGCAGTACGTC. It specifies CASGTGDEQYV.

This clonotype was found a few times. The chain recombines TRBV6-6 with TRBJ2-7; 10 nucleotides align to TRBD1. This CDR3 spans 13 amino acids. CDR1 is MNHNY and CDR2 is SVGAGI in the germline V gene (reference sequence). V lost 7 bases to trimming and J lost 6 bases; unmatched junction nucleotides: 6. The CDR3 DNA is TGTGCCAGCAACTGGGGGACAGGGGTCGAGCAGTACGTC. Protein: CASNWGTGVEQYV.

There are a few counts of this clonotype. V and J are TRBV5-1 and TRBJ1-1; TRBD1 might be the D (5 bases). This CDR3 is built from 13 residues. Germline lookup yields CDR1 SGHRS and CDR2 YFSETQ. V lost 4 bases and J 7 bases, leaving 14 bases between the germline ends. CDR3: CASSPGEGFEAFF. The CDR3 DNA sequence: TGCGCCAGCAGCCCTGGGGAGGGGTTTGAAGCTTTCTTT. The variable domain in full, with the rest retrieved from reference TRBV5-1 and TRBJ1-1, is KAGVTQTPRYLIKTRGQQVTLSCSPISGHRSVSWYQQTPGQGLQFLFEYFSETQRNKGNFPGRFSGRQFSNSRSEMNVSTLELGDSALYLCASSPGEGFEAFFGQGTRLTVV.

This clonotype showed up just a few times. This chain connects TRBV5-1 to TRBJ1-2, with unresolved D. Deletions cut 1 base from V and 4 bases from J, with 11 bases between. This CDR3 comprises 14 residues. In germline, CDR1 is SGHRS, CDR2 YFSETQ. CDR3 nucleotide sequence: TGCGCCAGCAGCTTGTACATTAAGGGCTATGGCTACACCTTC. As protein: CASSLYIKGYGYTF.

V gene TRBV12-3 or TRBV12-4 combines with J gene TRBJ1-4, with 11 nucleotides matching TRBD1. CDR3 length: 17 amino acids. The junction had 9 bases not matched to a gene; V was cut back by 5 bases and J by 4 bases. The CDR3 protein is CASSVRTGGHHNEKLFF. The CDR3 DNA follows: TGTGCCAGCAGTGTTAGGACAGGGGGCCATCATAATGAAAAACTGTTTTTT.

This clonotype occurred a few times. This chain links TRBV5-4 with TRBJ1-6, with 7 bases that match TRBD1. The CDR3 length is 16 residues. Germline-derived CDR1 and CDR2 are SGHNT and YYREEE (reference sequence). After removal of 0 bases from V and 8 bases from J, the junction contained 8 bases not matched to a gene. For the CDR3, the DNA is TGTGCCAGCAGCTTGGGGGCAGGGACAGTTGATTCACCCCTCCACTTT. As protein: CASSLGAGTVDSPLHF.